These 11 T cell receptor beta chains share one sample of origin, sequenced in a study of cytomegalovirus exposure and HLA in healthy donors. Vbeta (60) and Jbeta (13) primers were used in the PCR. The data were produced by immunoSEQ multiplex PCR, yet TCRdb's version contains in-frame clones alone and is incomplete. Of some 150,000 clones listed, over 70% are singletons. The sequenced sample was PBMCs. These TCRs come from a woman aged 40-49 years in good health and CMV-seronegative.

This clone has more than one count but fewer than ten. The V and J genes are TRBV15 and TRBJ2-7, with 8 bases lining up with TRBD1. CDR1 and CDR2 from the germline V gene are LNHNV and YYDKDF (reference sequence). V dropped 3 bases and J dropped 7; count of bases not matched to a gene: 14. The CDR3 has 16 amino acids. CDR3 sequence: CATSSLWTGSFGEQYF. CDR3 DNA: TGTGCCACCAGCAGCCTTTGGACAGGGAGTTTTGGAGAGCAGTACTTC. Supplemented by reference TRBV15 and TRBJ2-7, the full variable domain reads DAMVIQNPRYQVTQFGKPVTLSCSQTLNHNVMYWYQQKSSQAPKLLFHYYDKDFNNEADTPDNFQSRRPNTSFCFLDIRSPGLGDTAMYLCATSSLWTGSFGEQYFGPGTRLTVT.

The chain joins TRBV7-8 to TRBJ2-7; tentative D call: TRBD2 (6 bases). Trimming removed 3 bases from V and 0 bases from J, with 9 bases in between. Germline CDR1 reads SGHVS; CDR2 reads FQNEAQ. The CDR3 is 14 amino acids. CDR3 sequence reads: CASSLMDYSYEQYF. The CDR3, as DNA: TGTGCCAGCAGCTTGATGGACTACTCCTACGAGCAGTACTTC. Supplemented by reference TRBV7-8 and TRBJ2-7, the full variable domain reads GAGVSQSPRYKVAKRGQDVALRCDPISGHVSLFWYQQALGQGPEFLTYFQNEAQLDKSGLPSDRFFAERPEGSVSTLKIQRTQQEDSAVYLCASSLMDYSYEQYFGPGTRLTVT.

This chain joins TRBV6-1 and TRBJ1-6; D is uncertain. V shed 4 bases and J shed 7 bases, with 5 bases lying between them. The germline CDR1 and CDR2 sequences are MNHNS and SASEGT. The CDR3 totals 12 residues. The CDR3, as DNA: TGTGCCAGCAGTGTCGTGAATTCACCCCTCCACTTT. Its protein product is CASSVVNSPLHF.

This clone was detected only once. The CDR3 nucleotides read TGCGCCAGCAGCTTCACCCGAGGCTCTGGAAACACCATATATTTT. This gives the protein CASSFTRGSGNTIYF. V gene TRBV5-1 combines with J gene TRBJ1-3, with D hard to call. The CDR3 consists of 15 residues. The germline CDR1 and CDR2 sequences are SGHRS and YFSETQ. V lost 2 bases and J lost 0, with 9 bases in between.

The genes are TRBV7-2 and TRBJ1-3, with D maybe TRBD1 (6 bases). The CDR3 is 18 amino acids. Looked up from germline, CDR1 is SGHTA and CDR2 is FQGNSA. V lost 2 bases and J 0 bases, leaving 17 bases between the germline ends. The CDR3 sequence is CASSLYPQGTISGNTIYF. CDR3 DNA: TGTGCCAGCAGCTTATATCCCCAGGGGACAATCTCTGGAAACACCATATATTTT. Variable domain in full (rest from reference TRBV7-2 and TRBJ1-3): GAGVSQSPSNKVTEKGKDVELRCDPISGHTALYWYRQSLGQGLEFLIYFQGNSAPDKSGLPSDRFSAERTGGSVSTLTIQRTQQEDSAVYLCASSLYPQGTISGNTIYFGEGSWLTVV.

The chain's CDR3 is CASSLDREGEKLFF. CDR3 in DNA: TGCGCCAGCAGCTTGGACAGGGAGGGAGAAAAACTGTTTTTT. This chain links TRBV5-1 with TRBJ1-4, with D possibly TRBD1 on 6 matching bases. CDR1 and CDR2 (germline): SGHRS, YFSETQ. V lost 0 bases to trimming and J lost 8 bases, with 11 bases between them. The CDR3 is made up of 14 amino acids.

The CDR3 loop is CASSQGSGWHEPQHF. The CDR3 nucleotides are TGCGCCAGCAGCCAAGGGAGTGGGTGGCATGAGCCCCAGCATTTT. This chain links TRBV4-1 with TRBJ1-5; D is ambiguous. The V and J ends lost 1 base and 8 bases respectively, with 15 bases between them. Germline CDR1 is MGHRA and CDR2 is YSYEKL. The CDR3 length is 15 residues.

This clone was detected once. This sequence joins TRBV11-2 and TRBJ1-1; no firm D call. Germline V gene sequence: CDR1 SGHAT, CDR2 FQNNGV. Trimming took off 1 base at V and 11 bases at J, with 11 bases between the two ends. The CDR3 is 12 residues long. CDR3 amino acids: CASSLGRGRAFF. CDR3 DNA: TGTGCCAGCAGCTTAGGACGGGGTCGGGCTTTCTTT. Using reference TRBV11-2 and TRBJ1-1 for the parts outside the CDR3, the full variable domain is EAGVAQSPRYKIIEKRQSVAFWCNPISGHATLYWYQQILGQGPKLLIQFQNNGVVDDSQLPKDRFSAERLKGVDSTLKIQPAKLEDSAVYLCASSLGRGRAFFGQGTRLTVV.

J is TRBJ2-5 and V is TRBV20-1; D is possibly TRBD1 (6 bases). V lost 6 bases, J lost 11 bases, and 13 bases lay in between. CDR1 and CDR2 (germline): DFQATT, SNEGSKA (reference sequence). The CDR3 is made up of 10 amino acids. The CDR3 loop reads CSATIQGQYF. DNA of the CDR3: TGCAGTGCCACAATACAGGGACAGTACTTC.

J is TRBJ2-1 and V is TRBV5-4; TRBD2 matches at 8 bases. The CDR3 runs to 15 residues. Germline V gene data show CDR1 as SGHNT and CDR2 as YYREEE (reference sequence). V shed 0 bases, J shed 6 bases, and the junction held 5 bases outside the gene matches. The CDR3: CASSLVLGTSNEQFF. CDR3 in DNA: TGTGCCAGCAGCTTGGTTTTAGGGACTAGCAATGAGCAGTTCTTC.

The rearrangement joins TRBV7-9 to TRBJ1-2; 7 bases are shared with TRBD1. CDR1 and CDR2 from the germline V gene are SEHNR and FQNEAQ (reference sequence). CDR3 length: 18 amino acids. V dropped 5 bases and J dropped 3; count of bases not matched to a gene: 18. The CDR3 coding sequence is TGTGCCAGCAGCGTCCGGGACCGCCAACCCCAGGGGGACTATGGCTACACCTTC. It encodes CASSVRDRQPQGDYGYTF.